This T cell receptor beta chain was retrieved from a study of T cell clusters in autoimmune cytopenias. About the research overall: The median distinct TRB clonotype count was roughly 2,400 per sample, from a median roughly 52,000 reads.

Germline V gene sequence: CDR1 SQVTM, CDR2 ANQGSEA. The length of the CDR3 is 12 residues. Points on this clonotype: Antigen specificity is unknown.

TRB was amplified from approximately 250 ng of peripheral blood genomic DNA per sample. Overall study findings and caveats: Healthy donors had about 3-fold more exclusive TRB clusters than active autoimmune hepatitis patients.

TRB was amplified by touch-down multiplex PCR, primer pools A and B combined. For each CDR3 protein, TCRdb gives one entry from its re-call of the multiplex PCR reads, without DNA. Its table lists around 2,000 distinct CDR3 sequences. The sample was also linked to a second study, of T cell repertoires in aging, cancer and after chemotherapy. Per that study: Loss of evenness, beyond lost richness, contributed to age-related TCR diversity decline in cancer patients.

The receptor comes from a human donor in good health. The material sequenced was peripheral blood. The rearrangement links TRBV29-1 to TRBJ1-2. The CDR3 sequence is CSTSQGRYGYTF. Full variable domain (outside the CDR3, taken from reference TRBV29-1 and TRBJ1-2): SAVISQKPSRDICQRGTSLTIQCQVDSQVTMMFWYRQQPGQSLTLIATANQGSEATYESGFVIDKFPISRPNLTFSTLTVSNMSPEDSSIYLCSTSQGRYGYTFGSGTRLTVV.